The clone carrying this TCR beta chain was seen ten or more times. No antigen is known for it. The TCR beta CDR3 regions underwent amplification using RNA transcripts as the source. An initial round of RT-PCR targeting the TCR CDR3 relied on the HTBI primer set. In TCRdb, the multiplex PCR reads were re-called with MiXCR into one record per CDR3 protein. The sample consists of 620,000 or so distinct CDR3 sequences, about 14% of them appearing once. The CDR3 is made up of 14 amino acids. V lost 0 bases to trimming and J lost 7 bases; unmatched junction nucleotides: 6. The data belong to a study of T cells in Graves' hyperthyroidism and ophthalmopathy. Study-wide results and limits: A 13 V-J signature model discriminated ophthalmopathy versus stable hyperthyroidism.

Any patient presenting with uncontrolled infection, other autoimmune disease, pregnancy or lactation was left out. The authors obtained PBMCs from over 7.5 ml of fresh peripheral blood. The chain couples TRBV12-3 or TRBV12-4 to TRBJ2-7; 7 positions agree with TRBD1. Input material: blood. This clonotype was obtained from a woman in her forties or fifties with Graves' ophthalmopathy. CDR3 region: CASSLAQGVDEQYF. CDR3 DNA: TGTGCCAGCAGTTTAGCGCAGGGGGTCGATGAGCAGTACTTC.